The rows below give T cell receptor beta chains drawn from one sample of a study of T cell responses to AZD1222 COVID-19 vaccine. Profiling relied on immunoSEQ multiplex PCR, and the TCRdb table lists in-frame clones only, not all of them. The sample contains 100,000 to 120,000 clones, 70% to 90% of which appear only once. The material sequenced was peripheral blood, taken 28 days after the second AZD1222 dose. These receptor sequences come from an adult who received the AZD1222 COVID-19 vaccine. The CDR3 runs from the conserved cysteine through the conserved F or W. The order of the fields is J gene, D gene, V gene, clone size, CDR3 protein, CDR3 DNA. D genes are given only for firm matches. Clone size appears in some rows only: once, few, many, or a class for an expanded clone.

J gene: TRBJ1-5
D gene: -
V gene: TRBV28
clone size: -
CDR3 protein: CASSLQQGFQPQHF
CDR3 DNA: TGTGCCAGCAGTTTACAGCAGGGGTTTCAGCCCCAGCATTTT

J gene: TRBJ2-7
D gene: TRBD2
V gene: TRBV11-2
clone size: -
CDR3 protein: CASSFLAGDTYEQYF
CDR3 DNA: TGTGCCAGCAGCTTCTTAGCGGGAGACACCTACGAGCAGTACTTC

J gene: TRBJ2-3
D gene: -
V gene: TRBV3-1/TRBV3-2
clone size: -
CDR3 protein: CASTGQLMADTQYF
CDR3 DNA: TGTGCCAGTACGGGGCAGTTGATGGCAGATACGCAGTATTTT

J gene: TRBJ2-1
D gene: TRBD1
V gene: TRBV19
clone size: -
CDR3 protein: CASSPGQANEQFF
CDR3 DNA: TGTGCCAGTAGTCCCGGACAGGCCAATGAGCAGTTCTTC

J gene: TRBJ2-2
D gene: TRBD1
V gene: TRBV2
clone size: -
CDR3 protein: CASSEGSPSDTQGFDPRPPGELFF
CDR3 DNA: TGTGCCAGCAGTGAAGGTTCCCCCTCCGACACACAGGGGTTTGACCCCCGGCCCCCCGGGGAGCTGTTTTTT

J gene: TRBJ1-2
D gene: -
V gene: TRBV20-1
clone size: few
CDR3 protein: CSSFVGAGYTF
CDR3 DNA: TGCAGCTCCTTCGTCGGCGCTGGCTACACCTTC

J gene: TRBJ1-1
D gene: -
V gene: TRBV2
clone size: -
CDR3 protein: CASSASGAGNTEAFF
CDR3 DNA: TGTGCCAGCAGTGCCTCAGGGGCGGGGAACACTGAAGCTTTCTTT

J gene: TRBJ1-3
D gene: TRBD1
V gene: TRBV5-1
clone size: -
CDR3 protein: CASSLEGTGTRNTIYF
CDR3 DNA: TGCGCCAGCAGCTTGGAAGGGACAGGGACCCGAAACACCATATATTTT

J gene: TRBJ1-1
D gene: TRBD1
V gene: TRBV5-1
clone size: once
CDR3 protein: CASSTGQPNTEAFF
CDR3 DNA: TGCGCCAGCAGCACGGGACAGCCGAACACTGAAGCTTTCTTT

J gene: TRBJ2-7
D gene: -
V gene: TRBV11-3
clone size: -
CDR3 protein: CASSSIGGPATYEQYF
CDR3 DNA: TGTGCCAGCAGCTCAATTGGGGGGCCAGCAACCTACGAGCAGTACTTC

J gene: TRBJ1-3
D gene: -
V gene: TRBV5-1
clone size: -
CDR3 protein: CASSLVGGAGNTIYF
CDR3 DNA: TGCGCCAGCAGCTTGGTCGGGGGCGCGGGGAACACCATATATTTT

J gene: TRBJ2-7
D gene: -
V gene: TRBV7-3
clone size: -
CDR3 protein: CASSPWAGGSYEQYF
CDR3 DNA: TGTGCCAGCAGCCCCTGGGCAGGGGGGTCCTACGAGCAGTACTTC

J gene: TRBJ2-1
D gene: -
V gene: TRBV24-1
clone size: -
CDR3 protein: CATSDSARTGARDEQFF
CDR3 DNA: TGTGCCACCAGTGATTCCGCGAGGACTGGGGCGAGGGATGAGCAGTTCTTC

J gene: TRBJ2-3
D gene: -
V gene: TRBV28
clone size: -
CDR3 protein: CASSQKQGASTDTQYF
CDR3 DNA: TGTGCCAGCAGTCAAAAACAGGGAGCCAGCACAGATACGCAGTATTTT

J gene: TRBJ1-5
D gene: -
V gene: TRBV27
clone size: few
CDR3 protein: CASRGDDQPQHF
CDR3 DNA: TGTGCCAGCAGGGGGGACGATCAGCCCCAGCATTTT

J gene: TRBJ1-2
D gene: TRBD1
V gene: TRBV7-9
clone size: -
CDR3 protein: CASSRTGVLANYGYTF
CDR3 DNA: TGTGCCAGCAGCCGGACAGGGGTCCTCGCTAACTATGGCTACACCTTC

J gene: TRBJ2-5
D gene: -
V gene: TRBV19
clone size: -
CDR3 protein: CASSIWRDQETQYF
CDR3 DNA: TGTGCCAGTAGTATCTGGAGAGACCAAGAGACCCAGTACTTC

J gene: TRBJ1-6
D gene: -
V gene: TRBV19
clone size: -
CDR3 protein: CASSEGQIYNSPLHF
CDR3 DNA: TGTGCCAGTAGTGAGGGACAAATCTATAATTCACCCCTCCACTTT

J gene: TRBJ2-7
D gene: -
V gene: TRBV11-3
clone size: -
CDR3 protein: CASSSGLYEQYF
CDR3 DNA: TGTGCCAGCAGCTCAGGACTCTACGAGCAGTACTTC

J gene: TRBJ1-3
D gene: -
V gene: TRBV4-2
clone size: -
CDR3 protein: CASSQAQGNTGNTIYF
CDR3 DNA: TGTGCCAGCAGCCAAGCGCAGGGAAATACTGGAAACACCATATATTTT

J gene: TRBJ1-6
D gene: -
V gene: TRBV27
clone size: -
CDR3 protein: CASSIRSTGSDSPLHF
CDR3 DNA: TGTGCCAGCAGTATTCGGAGCACAGGGTCTGATTCACCCCTCCACTTT

J gene: TRBJ2-2
D gene: TRBD1
V gene: TRBV27
clone size: -
CDR3 protein: CASSPGQGVPPNTGELFF
CDR3 DNA: TGTGCCAGCAGTCCGGGACAGGGGGTCCCCCCCAACACCGGGGAGCTGTTTTTT

J gene: TRBJ1-2
D gene: -
V gene: TRBV28
clone size: -
CDR3 protein: CASSYRIGYTF
CDR3 DNA: TGTGCCAGCAGTTACCGGATTGGCTACACCTTC

J gene: TRBJ1-5
D gene: -
V gene: TRBV4-1
clone size: -
CDR3 protein: CASSHIKGAGDQPQHF
CDR3 DNA: TGCGCCAGCAGCCATATCAAAGGGGCCGGGGATCAGCCCCAGCATTTT

J gene: TRBJ2-2
D gene: -
V gene: TRBV28
clone size: -
CDR3 protein: CASAWAPINTGELFF
CDR3 DNA: TGTGCCAGCGCATGGGCTCCCATTAACACCGGGGAGCTGTTTTTT

J gene: TRBJ2-2
D gene: -
V gene: TRBV19
clone size: -
CDR3 protein: CASTHTGELFF
CDR3 DNA: TGTGCCAGTACCCACACCGGGGAGCTGTTTTTT

J gene: TRBJ2-2
D gene: -
V gene: TRBV7-9
clone size: once
CDR3 protein: CASSLVRGNTGELFF
CDR3 DNA: TGTGCCAGCAGCTTAGTAAGGGGGAACACCGGGGAGCTGTTTTTT

J gene: TRBJ2-1
D gene: -
V gene: TRBV6-5
clone size: -
CDR3 protein: CASSYRGVSYNEQFF
CDR3 DNA: TGTGCCAGCAGTTATCGAGGGGTCTCCTACAATGAGCAGTTCTTC

J gene: TRBJ1-5
D gene: -
V gene: TRBV15
clone size: -
CDR3 protein: CATSSFGRNSNQPQHF
CDR3 DNA: TGTGCCACCAGCAGTTTCGGACGGAATAGCAATCAGCCCCAGCATTTT

J gene: TRBJ1-4
D gene: TRBD1
V gene: TRBV5-1
clone size: -
CDR3 protein: CASSLDSGTGGTMFF
CDR3 DNA: TGCGCCAGCAGCTTGGACTCCGGGACAGGGGGTACTATGTTTTTT

J gene: TRBJ2-1
D gene: TRBD2
V gene: TRBV5-1
clone size: -
CDR3 protein: CASSISSGAYNEQFF
CDR3 DNA: TGCGCCAGCAGCATCTCTAGCGGGGCATACAATGAGCAGTTCTTC

J gene: TRBJ1-2
D gene: -
V gene: TRBV6-5
clone size: -
CDR3 protein: CASKKVPGRDYGYTF
CDR3 DNA: TGTGCCAGCAAAAAAGTCCCGGGCAGGGACTATGGCTACACCTTC

J gene: TRBJ2-3
D gene: -
V gene: TRBV25-1
clone size: -
CDR3 protein: CASLGQGWTDTQYF
CDR3 DNA: TGTGCCAGCCTGGGGCAGGGGTGGACAGATACGCAGTATTTT

J gene: TRBJ2-1
D gene: TRBD2
V gene: TRBV5-5
clone size: -
CDR3 protein: CASSSAGGASSYNEQFF
CDR3 DNA: TGTGCCAGCAGCTCCGCGGGGGGGGCCAGCTCCTACAATGAGCAGTTCTTC

J gene: TRBJ1-5
D gene: -
V gene: TRBV6-4
clone size: -
CDR3 protein: CASSAQPFDPQHF
CDR3 DNA: TGTGCCAGCAGTGCTCAGCCGTTTGACCCCCAGCATTTT

J gene: TRBJ2-6
D gene: TRBD1
V gene: TRBV14
clone size: -
CDR3 protein: CASSQAGDRDPSGANVLTF
CDR3 DNA: TGTGCCAGCAGCCAGGCAGGTGACAGGGACCCTTCCGGGGCCAACGTCCTGACTTTC

J gene: TRBJ1-2
D gene: -
V gene: TRBV28
clone size: few
CDR3 protein: CASSLGQYYGYTF
CDR3 DNA: TGTGCCAGCAGCCTAGGACAGTACTATGGCTACACCTTC